This T cell receptor beta chain was sequenced in a study of cytomegalovirus exposure and HLA in healthy donors. In the case of this clone: Its antigen is undetermined.

This CDR3 has 15 residues. Per the germline V gene, CDR1 is KGHSH and CDR2 is LQKENI. After removal of 5 bases from V and 5 bases from J, the junction contained 7 bases not matched to a gene. Study-level results: Among the CMV-associated chains, three were confirmed in vitro as specific for CMV antigens. That first-cohort TCR clusters tended to co-occur in the approximately 120 validation repertoires was found in a later analysis. Investigators reported 164 TCR beta chains as tied to cytomegalovirus. Whilst most TCR sequences proved rare, a subset of public TCRs occurred across many donors.

Generated by immunoSEQ multiplex PCR, the TCRdb table keeps only in-frame clones and is missing some. The sample lists about 64,000 clones, roughly 96% occurring once. The rearrangement links TRBV18 to TRBJ2-5, with 11 bases matching TRBD1. Sequencing was done on a sample of PBMCs. This receptor was taken from a young woman in good health and CMV-seropositive. CDR3 sequence (DNA): TGTGCCAGCTCATTTGGACAGGGGGCTGAGGAGACCCAGTACTTC. This sequence encodes CASSFGQGAEETQYF.